One sample yielded the 6 T cell receptor beta chains listed below, sequenced in a study of HIV-infected patients and healthy controls. The repertoire came from unfractionated whole blood and reflected all unsorted peripheral T cells. Around 500 ng RNA was reverse transcribed with alpha and beta constant-region primers. Separate chain-specific third strand synthesis with multiplexing indices produced the alpha and beta libraries. TCRdb passed the 5' RACE reads through MiXCR, listing each CDR3 protein once. The table includes 18,000 or so distinct CDR3 sequences, 10% to 15% detected once. Sequenced sample: blood. These receptors were obtained from an adult in good health.

By sample share, this clonotype is medium-sized. The chain recombines TRBV6-6 with TRBJ1-2; D is perhaps TRBD1 (5 bases). Germline lookup yields CDR1 MNHNY and CDR2 SVGAGI (reference sequence). This CDR3 has 13 residues. V lost 10 bases, J lost 8 bases, and 20 bases lay in between. The CDR3 is CATTGYPISGYTF. As DNA, the CDR3 is TGTGCCACAACAGGATACCCTATCTCCGGCTACACCTTC.

The chain links TRBV20-1 to TRBJ1-1; D gene unclear. The V and J ends lost 0 bases and 0 bases respectively, with 8 bases between them. This CDR3 has 14 residues. Germline V gene lookup returns CDR1 DFQATT and CDR2 SNEGSKA (reference sequence). This CDR3 reads CSARDGNMNTEAFF. In nucleotides, the CDR3 is TGCAGTGCTAGAGATGGGAACATGAACACTGAAGCTTTCTTT.

The chain uses TRBV7-2 and TRBJ2-7; the D gene is possibly TRBD2 (7 bases). The germline V and J ends were trimmed by 4 bases and 2 bases, with 18 bases remaining between them. Germline V gene data show CDR1 as SGHTA and CDR2 as FQGNSA. CDR3 length: 16 residues. CDR3 coding DNA: TGTGCCAGCAGCTCTTATAAGGGGGGGACTACCTACGAGCAGTACTTC. Translation gives CASSSYKGGTTYEQYF. The variable domain in full, with the rest retrieved from reference TRBV7-2 and TRBJ2-7, is GAGVSQSPSNKVTEKGKDVELRCDPISGHTALYWYRQSLGQGLEFLIYFQGNSAPDKSGLPSDRFSAERTGGSVSTLTIQRTQQEDSAVYLCASSSYKGGTTYEQYFGPGTRLTVT.

This chain joins TRBV7-9 and TRBJ1-2; 11 bases map to TRBD1. In germline, CDR1 is SEHNR, CDR2 FQNEAQ (reference sequence). J was trimmed by 7 bases and V by 5 bases; bases with no gene match: 6. The CDR3 contains 14 residues. CDR3 DNA sequence: TGTGCCAGCAGCCCAGGACAGGGGGCGCTTGGCTACACCTTC. Its translation: CASSPGQGALGYTF.

This clonotype was found many times. The rearrangement links TRBV7-9 to TRBJ2-7; D ambiguous. The V end lost 2 bases, the J end lost 1 base, and 6 bases lay between the germline ends. From germline, CDR1 is SEHNR and CDR2 FQNEAQ (reference sequence). The CDR3 loop spans 13 amino acids. The CDR3 DNA reads TGTGCCAGCAGCTTATTGGTATCCTACGAGCAGTACTTC. Translation: CASSLLVSYEQYF.

This clonotype was seen a few times. The CDR3 here is CASLSDGNTEAFF. CDR3 nucleotides: TGTGCCAGCCTTTCCGACGGGAACACTGAAGCTTTCTTT. The J gene is TRBJ1-1, the V gene TRBV18; no definite D call. The V end was cut by 8 bases, the J end by 1 base, with 11 bases between. The germline gives CDR1 KGHSH, CDR2 LQKENI. The CDR3 has 13 amino acids.